The 26 T cell receptor beta chains below come from one sample, sequenced in a study of cytomegalovirus exposure and HLA in healthy donors. Profiling relied on immunoSEQ multiplex PCR, and the TCRdb table lists in-frame clones only, not all of them. Among 150,000 to 200,000 clones listed, roughly 84% were seen once. Sequenced input: PBMCs. These receptors all come from a man aged 30-40 years in good health and CMV-seropositive.

This chain connects TRBV5-1 to TRBJ1-1; 7 bases line up with TRBD1. The germline gives CDR1 SGHRS, CDR2 YFSETQ. The trim removed 0 bases at V and 0 bases at J, leaving 14 bases unmatched. This CDR3 comprises 19 residues. The DNA of the CDR3 is TGCGCCAGCAGCTTGGTGGGGCTGGGCTACAGGGGCATGAACACTGAAGCTTTCTTT. The encoded protein is CASSLVGLGYRGMNTEAFF.

The chain recombines TRBV5-1 with TRBJ1-1, with TRBD1 identical over 7 bases. V gave up 1 base and J gave up 4 bases; unmatched junction bases: 7. The CDR3 length is 15 residues. The germline V gene has CDR1 SGHRS and CDR2 YFSETQ. The CDR3 loop reads CASSLRGLEGTEAFF. As DNA, the CDR3 is TGCGCCAGCAGCTTGAGGGGGCTGGAGGGCACTGAAGCTTTCTTT.

The V gene is TRBV7-8, the J gene TRBJ2-7; D possibly corresponds to TRBD1 (5 bases). CDR1 SGHVS and CDR2 FQNEAQ come from the germline V gene. The CDR3 contains 15 residues. Trimming took 4 bases from V and 7 from J, leaving 20 bases between them. DNA of the CDR3: TGTGCCAGCAGCTCCAGCGTTGGCAGGGCAAAGGAGCAGTACTTC. Protein product: CASSSSVGRAKEQYF.

This sequence joins TRBV28 and TRBJ1-5, with TRBD1 identical over 8 bases. Germline V gene lookup returns CDR1 MDHEN and CDR2 SYDVKM. The CDR3 is 17 amino acids. J gave up 6 bases and V 6 bases, and 16 bases lay outside the gene matches. In DNA, the CDR3 is TGTGCCAGCAGAACGGACAGGGAAGGGGTCCCAGGTCAGCCCCAGCATTTT. It yields the protein CASRTDREGVPGQPQHF.

The chain links TRBV5-6 to TRBJ2-5; 9 bases map to TRBD2. V shed 0 bases, J shed 5 bases, and the junction held 14 bases outside the gene matches. The CDR3 loop spans 18 amino acids. Germline lookup yields CDR1 SGHDT and CDR2 YYEEEE. As DNA, the CDR3 is TGTGCCAGCAGCTTGGTTTTAGCGGGAGAAATGGGTCGGGAGACCCAGTACTTC. Protein product: CASSLVLAGEMGRETQYF.

This chain uses TRBV2 with TRBJ2-1; TRBD2 might be the D (7 bases). The germline V gene encodes CDR1 SNHLY and CDR2 FYNNEI. This CDR3 is built from 14 residues. Deletions cut 7 bases from V and 3 bases from J, with 13 bases between. The CDR3 nucleotides read TGTGCCAGCAAAGGGGGGGGAAACTACAATGAGCAGTTCTTC. This translates into CASKGGGNYNEQFF.

The chain joins TRBV4-2 to TRBJ2-2, with TRBD2 matching 10 bases. This CDR3 region has 16 residues. After removal of 5 bases from V and 3 bases from J, the junction contained 6 bases not matched to a gene. Germline assignment: CDR1 LGHNA and CDR2 YNFKEQ. CDR3 region: CASSFPSGSDTGELFF. CDR3 sequence (DNA): TGTGCCAGCAGCTTCCCTAGCGGGAGTGACACCGGGGAGCTGTTTTTT.

V usage is TRBV7-3 and J usage is TRBJ2-7, with 7 bases aligning to TRBD1. The germline gives CDR1 SGHTA, CDR2 FQGTGA. The CDR3 contains 15 residues. V trimming: 1 base; J trimming: 2 bases; junction bases outside the gene matches: 5. CDR3 nucleotide sequence: TGTGCCAGCAGCTTAAACGGGACAGTAGCCTACGAGCAGTACTTC. Translated, it gives CASSLNGTVAYEQYF.

V is TRBV5-5 and J is TRBJ2-1; 11 nucleotides line up with TRBD2. There are 15 residues in the CDR3. CDR1 SGHKS and CDR2 YYEKEE come from the germline V gene (reference sequence). Trimming removed 4 bases from V and 6 bases from J; junction bases left unmatched: 6. The CDR3, as DNA: TGTGCCAGCAGCCTCTTAGCGGGAGGGGGCAATGAGCAGTTCTTC. It yields the protein CASSLLAGGGNEQFF. Filled out from reference TRBV5-5 and TRBJ2-1, the complete variable domain reads DAGVTQSPTHLIKTRGQQVTLRCSPISGHKSVSWYQQVLGQGPQFIFQYYEKEERGRGNFPDRFSARQFPNYSSELNVNALLLGDSALYLCASSLLAGGGNEQFFGPGTRLTVL.

J is TRBJ2-5 and V is TRBV28; tentative D call: TRBD2 (7 bases). The CDR3 loop spans 16 amino acids. V was shortened by 5 bases and J by 4 bases, with 20 bases between the two germline ends. CDR1 and CDR2 from the germline V gene are MDHEN and SYDVKM. This CDR3 is CASSLLGEGQRETQYF. The CDR3 DNA reads as TGTGCCAGCAGTCTCCTAGGGGAGGGACAAAGAGAGACCCAGTACTTC.

This chain links TRBV13 with TRBJ2-3; D perhaps matches TRBD2 (5 bases). The V gene's germline CDR1 is PRHDT and CDR2 FYEKMQ (reference sequence). The CDR3 sequence is 13 residues long. The germline V and J ends were trimmed by 6 bases and 5 bases, with 12 bases remaining between them. CDR3 nucleotides: TGTGCCAGCAGGTTACTAGAAAAAGATACGCAGTATTTT. This gives the protein CASRLLEKDTQYF.

The V and J genes are TRBV28 and TRBJ2-5, with 7 positions matching TRBD1. This CDR3 has 13 amino acids. CDR1 and CDR2 (germline): MDHEN, SYDVKM. Trimming at V came to 7 bases and at J to 2 bases, leaving 4 bases not matched to a gene. The CDR3 region has the DNA TGTGCCAGCATTAAGACAGGGCAAGAGACCCAGTACTTC. It yields the protein CASIKTGQETQYF.

The chain carries TRBV7-9 and TRBJ2-7, with D possibly matching TRBD1 (6 bases). V lost 1 base and J lost 4, with 14 bases in between. This CDR3 is built from 15 residues. From germline, CDR1 is SEHNR and CDR2 FQNEAQ (reference sequence). The CDR3 loop reads CASSLVIWDKYEQYF. The CDR3 DNA follows: TGTGCCAGCAGCTTAGTCATATGGGACAAGTACGAGCAGTACTTC.

Only a few counts were recorded for this clone. V and J are TRBV27 and TRBJ2-3; maybe TRBD2 (7 bases). The CDR3 has 14 residues. V lost 3 bases and J lost 5, with 12 bases in between. The germline gives CDR1 MNHEY, CDR2 SMNVEV (reference sequence). The CDR3 DNA follows: TGTGCCAGCAGTTTCGGGGGGCGCTTAGATACGCAGTATTTT. It specifies CASSFGGRLDTQYF.

The chain combines TRBV2 with TRBJ1-5; a possible D gene is TRBD1 (5 bases). Trimming pared 4 bases from V and 6 bases from J, leaving 10 bases between. This CDR3 comprises 13 residues. The germline gives CDR1 SNHLY, CDR2 FYNNEI. The chain's CDR3 is CASSGGGVQPQHF. CDR3 in DNA: TGTGCCAGCAGTGGCGGGGGAGTTCAGCCCCAGCATTTT.

The rearrangement uses TRBV29-1 and TRBJ2-7, with TRBD2 matching 11 bases. The CDR3 covers 14 residues. Germline loops: CDR1 SQVTM, CDR2 ANQGSEA. V shed 3 bases, J shed 4 bases, and the junction held 5 bases outside the gene matches. CDR3 bases: TGCAGCGTTGATGGACTAGCGGGTAGATACGAGCAGTACTTC. The encoded protein is CSVDGLAGRYEQYF.

The V gene is TRBV6-5, the J gene TRBJ1-2; D may be TRBD1 (6 bases). The germline gives CDR1 MNHEY, CDR2 SVGAGI. Trimming shortened V by 6 bases and J by 4 bases, and 12 bases separated the two germline ends. The CDR3 is 13 amino acids. Written as DNA, the CDR3 is TGTGCCAGCAGACAGGGTCTCCGCTATGGCTACACCTTC. Amino acids: CASRQGLRYGYTF.

V gene TRBV19 combines with J gene TRBJ1-1; perhaps TRBD1 as D (6 bases). The germline V gene has CDR1 LNHDA and CDR2 SQIVND (reference sequence). V dropped 4 bases and J dropped 4 bases, with 13 bases sitting between them. The CDR3 has 14 amino acids. The chain's CDR3 is CASSRRQDGTEAFF. The CDR3 DNA reads TGTGCCAGTAGTAGAAGACAGGACGGCACTGAAGCTTTCTTT.

V and J are TRBV6-5 and TRBJ2-7; weak D call: TRBD1 (6 bases). Germline CDR1 is MNHEY and CDR2 is SVGAGI. Trimming shortened V by 8 bases and J by 3 bases, and 14 bases separated the two germline ends. The CDR3 covers 13 residues. The CDR3 loop reads CASESGAGYEQYF. The CDR3, as DNA: TGTGCCAGCGAATCAGGGGCCGGCTACGAGCAGTACTTC.

The table lists this clone with a few counts. The chain has TRBV5-1 and TRBJ2-2; D possibly corresponds to TRBD1 (5 bases). The CDR3 loop spans 14 amino acids. Per the germline V gene, CDR1 is SGHRS and CDR2 is YFSETQ. With 6 bases removed from V and 1 base from J, the gap between germline ends came to 10 bases. CDR3 in amino acids: CASKIQGNTGELFF. The DNA for the CDR3 is TGCGCCAGCAAAATTCAGGGGAACACCGGGGAGCTGTTTTTT.

The gene calls are TRBV5-4 and TRBJ2-7; possible D gene TRBD2, 7 bases. The CDR3 has 15 residues. V lost 4 bases to trimming and J lost 2 bases, with 16 bases between them. Germline lookup yields CDR1 SGHNT and CDR2 YYREEE (reference sequence). CDR3 region: CASSPQWGGTYEQYF. The CDR3 region has the DNA TGTGCCAGCAGCCCCCAGTGGGGGGGCACCTACGAGCAGTACTTC.

Comment on this clone: Within the sample, other DNA sequences also encode this same CDR3. The chain carries TRBV5-6 and TRBJ2-7; D unresolved. This CDR3 region has 11 residues. CDR1 and CDR2 (germline): SGHDT, YYEEEE. Trimming stripped 4 bases from V and 6 bases from J, with 8 bases between. CDR3 nucleotide sequence: TGTGCCAGCAGCGGGTCAGGCGAGCAGTACTTC. It translates to CASSGSGEQYF.

This clone has just a few counts. The V and J genes are TRBV15 and TRBJ1-4, with TRBD1 matching over 9 bases. Germline-derived CDR1 and CDR2 are LNHNV and YYDKDF (reference sequence). The CDR3 length is 17 residues. Unmatched junction bases numbered 13, after V lost 4 bases and J lost 7 bases. The CDR3 DNA is TGTGCCACCAGCAAGGGGGGACAGGGAGTCGCTGGTGAAAAACTGTTTTTT. Translation: CATSKGGQGVAGEKLFF.

This sequence joins TRBV19 and TRBJ2-5, with 8 nucleotides matching TRBD2. V trimming: 3 bases; J trimming: 1 base; junction bases outside the gene matches: 4. The germline V gene has CDR1 LNHDA and CDR2 SQIVND (reference sequence). The CDR3 contains 15 residues. The CDR3 protein is CASSIGGGFQETQYF. The DNA of the CDR3 is TGTGCCAGTAGTATCGGGGGGGGGTTCCAAGAGACCCAGTACTTC.

The gene calls are TRBV9 and TRBJ2-7, with TRBD1 matching over 9 bases. V shed 3 bases, J shed 3 bases, and the junction held 7 bases outside the gene matches. The CDR3 covers 15 residues. The germline CDR1 and CDR2 sequences are SGDLS and YYNGEE. CDR3 sequence (DNA): TGTGCCAGCAGCGCCTCCGGGACAGGGCTCTACGAGCAGTACTTC. Translated, it gives CASSASGTGLYEQYF.

The CDR3 DNA is TGTGCCAGCAGTGTAGCGGGCAGGGCCTATGGCTACACCTTC. It specifies CASSVAGRAYGYTF. The genes are TRBV2 and TRBJ1-2; maybe TRBD1 (5 bases). V was clipped by 4 bases and J by 4 bases, with 13 bases between them. The length of the CDR3 is 14 residues. CDR1 is SNHLY, CDR2 FYNNEI, per germline.